This entry lists 15 T cell receptor beta chains sequenced from one sample in a study of identical twins. TCRdb re-analysed the 5' RACE reads in MiXCR, keeping a single row per CDR3 protein. Here the sample spans approximately 600,000 distinct CDR3 sequences, more than 9% being singletons. This sample was shared with a second study, whose subject was yellow fever vaccine responses in identical twins.

Sequencing used PBMCs. The source of these receptors is a woman aged 18-29 years in good health.

This clonotype was detected only a few times. The chain joins TRBV4-3 to TRBJ2-7, with D hard to call. The CDR3 is 14 amino acids. Trimming left V 0 bases short and J 2 bases short, with 8 bases between. The germline CDR1 and CDR2 sequences are LGHNA and YSLEER. The CDR3 loop is CASSQETLPYEQYF. The CDR3 nucleotides read TGCGCCAGCAGCCAAGAGACACTTCCCTACGAGCAGTACTTC.

The chain carries TRBV6-5 and TRBJ1-2, with 12 bases fitting TRBD1. The CDR3 length is 15 residues. V shed 8 bases and J 6 bases; nucleotides not matched to a gene: 10. CDR1 and CDR2 (germline): MNHEY, SVGAGI. The CDR3, as DNA: TGTGCCAGCTGCTACCCCGGGACAGGGGGCGATGGCTACACCTTC. Residues: CASCYPGTGGDGYTF.

The sample holds many counts of this clonotype. The genes are TRBV6-2 or TRBV6-3 and TRBJ1-1, with D tentatively TRBD1 (5 bases). The V gene lost 2 bases and the J gene lost 1 base, with 11 bases spanning the gap. CDR3 size: 15 residues. Germline-derived CDR1 and CDR2 are MNHEY and SVGEGT. DNA for the CDR3: TGTGCCAGCAGTTACGCGAACGGACAGAACACTGAAGCTTTCTTT. Its protein product is CASSYANGQNTEAFF.

This clonotype was observed at least ten times. The chain employs TRBV4-3 and TRBJ2-1; D is uncertain. CDR3 length: 16 amino acids. CDR1 is LGHNA, CDR2 YSLEER, per germline. Between the trimmed V and J ends, which lost 0 bases and 5 bases, there was a span of 14 bases. The CDR3 region has the DNA TGCGCCAGCAGCCAAGATTGGGCAGCCCCAAACAATGAGCAGTTCTTC. Its protein product is CASSQDWAAPNNEQFF.

This clonotype was observed many times. This chain uses TRBV12-3 or TRBV12-4 with TRBJ2-3; D gene uncertain. The CDR3 covers 14 residues. V was trimmed by 6 bases and J by 3 bases, leaving 13 bases between them. Here the CDR3 reads CASREDPVTDTQYF. Here the CDR3 DNA reads TGTGCCAGCAGAGAAGACCCAGTAACAGATACGCAGTATTTT.

This clonotype was counted a few times. This sequence joins TRBV7-3 and TRBJ2-3, with D unclear. The CDR3 has 14 amino acids. Trimming pared 4 bases from V and 1 base from J, leaving 9 bases between. Germline CDR1 and CDR2: SGHTA and FQGTGA. CDR3 bases: TGTGCCAGCAGCTCAAATCTCGGCACAGATACGCAGTATTTT. Its protein is CASSSNLGTDTQYF. Drawing the rest from reference TRBV7-3 and TRBJ2-3, the complete variable domain is GAGVSQTPSNKVTEKGKYVELRCDPISGHTALYWYRQSLGQGPEFLIYFQGTGAADDSGLPNDRFFAVRPEGSVSTLKIQRTERGDSAVYLCASSSNLGTDTQYFGPGTRLTVL.

This clonotype was picked up many times. The chain joins TRBV7-9 to TRBJ2-7, with 10 positions matching TRBD2. CDR1 SEHNR and CDR2 FQNEAQ come from the germline V gene (reference sequence). The J segment lost 3 bases and the V segment lost 5 bases, leaving 7 bases of the junction unmatched. The CDR3 has 15 amino acids. The CDR3 DNA reads TGTGCCAGCAGCCCAACTAGCGGGAATATCTACGAGCAGTACTTC. It codes for CASSPTSGNIYEQYF.

This clonotype came up many times. The genes are TRBV12-3 or TRBV12-4 and TRBJ2-3; 7 nucleotides line up with TRBD1. V dropped 4 bases and J dropped 2; count of bases not matched to a gene: 6. This CDR3 has 15 amino acids. CDR3 sequence reads: CASSSGTANTDTQYF. In nucleotides, the CDR3 is TGTGCCAGCAGTTCAGGGACAGCCAACACAGATACGCAGTATTTT.

This clonotype was seen repeatedly, ten times or more. This sequence joins TRBV20-1 and TRBJ2-1; D may be TRBD2 (5 bases). The germline CDR1 and CDR2 sequences are DFQATT and SNEGSKA (reference sequence). This CDR3 is built from 15 residues. The germline V and J ends were trimmed by 3 bases and 0 bases, with 12 bases remaining between them. For the CDR3, the DNA is TGCAGTGCTAGGGGAGCGACAAACTCCTACAATGAGCAGTTCTTC. Its protein product is CSARGATNSYNEQFF.

The chain has TRBV7-9 and TRBJ2-2; D gene unclear. This CDR3 has 14 amino acids. Trimming stripped 5 bases from V and 4 bases from J, with 11 bases between. Germline CDR1 SEHNR, CDR2 FQNEAQ (reference sequence). The DNA of the CDR3 is TGTGCCAGCAGCCAAAACCTAGGCACCGGGGAGCTGTTTTTT. Its translation is CASSQNLGTGELFF.

The rearrangement joins TRBV20-1 to TRBJ2-2, with 9 bases identical to TRBD2. Trimming took 3 bases from V and 4 from J; bases not matched to a gene: 6. The CDR3 has 15 residues. CDR1 is DFQATT and CDR2 is SNEGSKA in the germline V gene (reference sequence). The CDR3 here is CSARGSGSVTGELFF. The DNA of the CDR3 is TGCAGTGCTAGGGGTAGCGGGAGTGTCACCGGGGAGCTGTTTTTT.

The chain links TRBV3-1 to TRBJ1-2; 9 nucleotides align to TRBD1. The germline V gene encodes CDR1 LGHDT and CDR2 YNNKEL (reference sequence). This CDR3 region has 15 residues. Unmatched junction bases numbered 10, after V lost 3 bases and J lost 8 bases. CDR3 sequence: CASSQTGGIRGGYTF. For the CDR3, the DNA is TGTGCCAGCAGCCAGACAGGGGGAATAAGGGGAGGCTACACCTTC. Using reference TRBV3-1 and TRBJ1-2 for the parts outside the CDR3, the full variable domain is DTAVSQTPKYLVTQMGNDKSIKCEQNLGHDTMYWYKQDSKKFLKIMFSYNNKELIINETVPNRFSPKSPDKAHLNLHINSLELGDSAVYFCASSQTGGIRGGYTFGSGTRLTVV.

Ten or more counts support this clonotype. This chain links TRBV7-9 with TRBJ1-1; 7 bases match TRBD1. The germline V gene has CDR1 SEHNR and CDR2 FQNEAQ (reference sequence). Trimming took 5 bases from V and 1 from J; bases not matched to a gene: 4. The CDR3 is made up of 14 amino acids. The CDR3 DNA reads as TGTGCCAGCAGCGGGGAGGGGGCGAACACTGAAGCTTTCTTT. It specifies CASSGEGANTEAFF.

This clonotype came up many times. The chain employs TRBV4-1 and TRBJ2-1; no clear D gene. Between the trimmed V and J ends, which lost 0 bases and 6 bases, there was a span of 6 bases. The CDR3 is 13 amino acids. The germline CDR1 and CDR2 sequences are MGHRA and YSYEKL. This CDR3 is CASSQELINEQFF. The CDR3 DNA is TGCGCCAGCAGCCAAGAACTAATCAATGAGCAGTTCTTC.

This clonotype was counted between two and nine times. The chain joins TRBV11-2 to TRBJ2-5; D perhaps matches TRBD2 (5 bases). Trimming shortened V by 2 bases and J by 5 bases, and 15 bases separated the two germline ends. The germline V gene encodes CDR1 SGHAT and CDR2 FQNNGV. The CDR3 runs 15 residues. This CDR3 reads CASSLRTSRVETQYF. The CDR3 bases are TGTGCCAGCAGCTTAAGGACTTCTCGTGTGGAGACCCAGTACTTC.